This TCR delta chain was retrieved from a study of γδ T cells in repeated Plasmodium falciparum infection. Details on this clone: The protein in TCRdb stems from a much larger clone and differs at residue 3 from this DNA's translation, likely a read error; here the protein is translated from the DNA.

Vgamma9/Vdelta2+ and Vdelta2-negative gammadelta T cells were flow-sorted from PBMC for bulk sequencing. TCRdb used CATT to re-call clones from the multiplex PCR reads. Of 45,000 to 50,000 delta-chain clones in the sample, 1.6% were seen once. Germline CDR1 is GEAIGNYY and CDR2 is EKD. The CDR3 runs 22 residues. V dropped 8 bases and J dropped 0; count of bases not matched to a gene: 30. Sequenced input: gamma-delta T cells from blood. The receptor's source is a pool of human donors (malaria-infected and uninfected, not separated). This chain links TRDV2 with TRDJ1; 9 bases line up with TRDD3. The CDR3 sequence is CAYDKRPRRGDTPNSYTDKLIF. CDR3 DNA: TGTGCCTATGATAAACGCCCTCGTCGGGGGGATACCCCAAACTCGTACACCGATAAACTCATCTTT.